A single sample gave rise to the 15 T cell receptor beta chains below, sequenced in a study of early T cells in non-severe SARS-CoV-2 infection. TCRdb recomputed calls from the 5' RACE reads with MiXCR, one row per CDR3 protein. The table has more than 80,000 distinct CDR3 sequences, roughly 11% seen once. Sequencing used whole blood. These TCRs come from an adult who was a healthcare worker with PCR-confirmed SARS-CoV-2 infection or an uninfected control (not recorded which).

This clonotype occurred many times. The V call is TRBV20-1, the J call TRBJ1-2, with 7 bases that match TRBD1. The germline V gene has CDR1 DFQATT and CDR2 SNEGSKA (reference sequence). This CDR3 is built from 13 residues. V lost 0 bases and J lost 8; bases outside the gene matches: 6. The CDR3, as DNA: TGCAGTGCTAGAGATTTAGGGGGCCAAGGCTACACCTTC. As protein: CSARDLGGQGYTF.

This chain connects TRBV3-1 to TRBJ1-2, with D maybe TRBD1 (5 bases). The V gene lost 3 bases and the J gene lost 4 bases, with 12 bases spanning the gap. The CDR3 is 14 amino acids. Per the germline V gene, CDR1 is LGHDT and CDR2 is YNNKEL (reference sequence). The CDR3 DNA sequence: TGTGCCAGCAGCCACAGCCAGGGTCCCTATGGCTACACCTTC. Its translation: CASSHSQGPYGYTF.

In this sample, this clonotype turned up a few times. The chain couples TRBV18 to TRBJ1-2; 7 bases agree with TRBD1. The CDR3 is 17 amino acids. Looked up from germline, CDR1 is KGHSH and CDR2 is LQKENI. V dropped 3 bases and J dropped 4; count of bases not matched to a gene: 14. DNA for the CDR3: TGTGCCAGCTCACCTTCGGGACAGATGACTACCCCCTATGGCTACACCTTC. Translated: CASSPSGQMTTPYGYTF.

This clonotype was found many times. This sequence joins TRBV7-9 and TRBJ1-1; D is unresolved. With 1 base removed from V and 1 base from J, the gap between germline ends came to 10 bases. The CDR3 totals 15 residues. Germline-derived CDR1 and CDR2 are SEHNR and FQNEAQ (reference sequence). Written as DNA, the CDR3 is TGTGCCAGCAGCTTAGGGGTAGGGCCGAACACTGAAGCTTTCTTT. It specifies CASSLGVGPNTEAFF.

The chain uses TRBV2 and TRBJ2-1; possibly TRBD1 or TRBD2 for D (5 bases each). The CDR3 totals 14 residues. Per germline, CDR1 SNHLY and CDR2 FYNNEI. The V gene lost 7 bases and the J gene lost 3 bases, with 13 bases spanning the gap. The CDR3 bases are TGTGCCAGCATTGGGGGAACAGGCTACAATGAGCAGTTCTTC. It encodes CASIGGTGYNEQFF.

This clonotype was counted ten times or more. The V and J genes are TRBV20-1 and TRBJ1-1; 7 bases line up with TRBD1. CDR3 length equals 16 residues. V trimming: 0 bases; J trimming: 1 base; junction bases outside the gene matches: 8. Germline CDR1 is DFQATT and CDR2 is SNEGSKA (reference sequence). CDR3 nucleotide sequence: TGCAGTGCTAGAGATTACGACTGGACAGGGAACACTGAAGCTTTCTTT. Translating it yields CSARDYDWTGNTEAFF.

V gene TRBV2 combines with J gene TRBJ1-2; TRBD1 is a possible D gene (5 bases). V was shortened by 8 bases and J by 7 bases, with 17 bases between the two germline ends. The CDR3 has 13 residues. The germline V gene encodes CDR1 SNHLY and CDR2 FYNNEI. The chain's CDR3 is CASHRDGGIGYTF. In DNA form, the CDR3 reads TGTGCCAGCCATAGGGATGGGGGGATTGGCTACACCTTC.

In its sample, this clonotype was seen a few times. CDR3 sequence (DNA): TGTGCCAGCAGCTTCAGACATGGAGATTCACCCCTCCACTTT. Protein product: CASSFRHGDSPLHF. The gene calls are TRBV7-8 and TRBJ1-6, with no clear D. CDR3 length: 14 residues. Germline V lookup: CDR1 SGHVS, CDR2 FQNEAQ. Trimming cost V 3 bases and J 8 bases, with 11 bases left between them.

This clonotype showed up just a few times. The J gene is TRBJ2-3, the V gene TRBV20-1; TRBD1 is a possible D gene (5 bases). Trimming cost V 3 bases and J 2 bases, with 21 bases left between them. This CDR3 has 17 amino acids. Germline V lookup: CDR1 DFQATT, CDR2 SNEGSKA (reference sequence). CDR3 protein: CSASSGADFGPTDTQYF. As DNA, the CDR3 is TGCAGTGCTAGTAGTGGGGCCGACTTTGGGCCCACAGATACGCAGTATTTT.

Only a few counts were recorded for this clonotype. The gene calls are TRBV3-1 and TRBJ2-5; D is perhaps TRBD1 (6 bases). The CDR3 runs 12 residues. Germline V gives CDR1 LGHDT, CDR2 YNNKEL (reference sequence). V was cut by 2 bases and J by 7 bases, with 8 bases left in between. The DNA for the CDR3 is TGTGCCAGCAGCCAACTAGGGGGGACCCAGTACTTC. Translation: CASSQLGGTQYF.

This clonotype was found a few times. The rearrangement joins TRBV2 to TRBJ2-6; D is undetermined. Trimming shortened V by 3 bases and J by 5 bases, and 11 bases separated the two germline ends. There are 15 residues in the CDR3. Per the germline V gene, CDR1 is SNHLY and CDR2 is FYNNEI. The CDR3 DNA reads TGTGCCAGCAGTGACTGGGCCGGAAGGGCCAACGTCCTGACTTTC. Translating it yields CASSDWAGRANVLTF.

J is TRBJ2-4 and V is TRBV12-3 or TRBV12-4; a possible D gene is TRBD2 (7 bases). The CDR3 length is 14 residues. V was shortened by 3 bases and J by 8 bases, with 14 bases between the two germline ends. CDR3 region: CASSFRRGGDIQYF. DNA of the CDR3: TGTGCCAGCAGTTTCAGGAGAGGGGGGGACATTCAGTACTTC.

This chain joins TRBV9 and TRBJ2-2, with D perhaps matching TRBD1 (5 bases). V was clipped by 4 bases and J by 3 bases, with 16 bases between them. The CDR3 is made up of 16 amino acids. The V gene's germline CDR1 is SGDLS and CDR2 YYNGEE. The CDR3 is CASSLTGHTDTGELFF. CDR3 bases: TGTGCCAGCAGCCTGACTGGACACACCGACACCGGGGAGCTGTTTTTT.

This clonotype was observed a handful of times. The chain recombines TRBV12-3 or TRBV12-4 with TRBJ2-1; TRBD2 matches 7 bases. The V and J ends lost 1 base and 7 bases, in that order; junction bases with no gene match: 10. CDR3 length: 16 amino acids. Here the CDR3 reads CASSLGAGAFGNEQFF. The DNA for the CDR3 is TGTGCCAGCAGTTTAGGGGCGGGAGCCTTTGGAAATGAGCAGTTCTTC.

This clonotype was counted many times. The CDR3 here is CAWSAHWGQAFF. The CDR3 nucleotides are TGTGCCTGGAGTGCCCATTGGGGACAGGCGTTTTTT. The chain joins TRBV30 to TRBJ1-4, with 8 bases identical to TRBD1. V was pared by 1 base and J by 16 bases, with 8 bases of the junction left unmatched. Germline values: CDR1 GTSNPN, CDR2 SVGIG (reference sequence). The CDR3 has 12 amino acids.